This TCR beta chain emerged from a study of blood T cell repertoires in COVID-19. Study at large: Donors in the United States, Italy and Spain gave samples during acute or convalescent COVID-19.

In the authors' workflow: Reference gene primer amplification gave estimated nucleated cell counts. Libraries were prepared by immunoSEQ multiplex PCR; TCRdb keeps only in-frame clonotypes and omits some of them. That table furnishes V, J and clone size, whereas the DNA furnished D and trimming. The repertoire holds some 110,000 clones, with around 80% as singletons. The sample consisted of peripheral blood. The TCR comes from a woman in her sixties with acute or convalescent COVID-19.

CDR3: CASSLQGWFTEAFF. In DNA, the CDR3 is TGTGCCAGCAGCTTACAGGGTTGGTTCACTGAAGCTTTCTTT. V is TRBV7-2 and J is TRBJ1-1; the D gene is possibly TRBD1 (5 bases). The germline V gene encodes CDR1 SGHTA and CDR2 FQGNSA. The V end lost 2 bases, the J end lost 4 bases, and 11 bases lay between the germline ends. The CDR3 spans 14 residues.